The rows below give T cell receptor beta chains drawn from one sample of a study of long-term antiretroviral therapy in people with HIV. Only in-frame clones appear in the TCRdb table, and some are missing; sequencing was by immunoSEQ multiplex PCR. Of 25,000 to 30,000 clones in the sample, around 83% were seen once. Sequencing was performed on unsorted PBMCs, taken just over 2.6 years after starting antiretroviral therapy. The source of these receptors is a man aged 35-49 years with HIV. The CDR3 runs from the conserved cysteine through the conserved F or W. The D gene is left open where the match is weak. Part of the rows lack a size; the others show once, few, many or a class for expanded clones.

CDR3nt: TGCGCCAGCAGCCAAGAATACAGCGAATATGGCTACACCTTC
CDR3aa: CASSQEYSEYGYTF
abundance: few
j_gene: TRBJ1-2
len: 14
v_gene: TRBV4-3
d_gene: -

CDR3nt: TGTGCCAGCTCACCCATGGTCAGGGGGAGTTTCAATGAGCAGTTCTTC
CDR3aa: CASSPMVRGSFNEQFF
abundance: -
j_gene: TRBJ2-1
len: 16
v_gene: TRBV18
d_gene: TRBD1

CDR3nt: TGTGCCATCAGTGGAAGCTCACCGGGACAGGGGGCGGAAGCTTTCTTT
CDR3aa: CAISGSSPGQGAEAFF
abundance: once
j_gene: TRBJ1-1
len: 16
v_gene: TRBV10-3
d_gene: TRBD1

CDR3nt: TGCGCCAGCAGCTTGGTGGGTCAGGGCCACGAGCAGTACTTC
CDR3aa: CASSLVGQGHEQYF
abundance: few
j_gene: TRBJ2-7
len: 14
v_gene: TRBV5-1
d_gene: -

CDR3nt: TGTGCCAGCAGCCAGGACGGCACAGATACGCAGTATTTT
CDR3aa: CASSQDGTDTQYF
abundance: -
j_gene: TRBJ2-3
len: 13
v_gene: TRBV6-6
d_gene: -

CDR3nt: TGCGCCAGCAGCTCAGGGGTCGATCAGCCCCAGCATTTT
CDR3aa: CASSSGVDQPQHF
abundance: -
j_gene: TRBJ1-5
len: 13
v_gene: TRBV5-1
d_gene: -

CDR3nt: TGTGCCATCAGTAACGCCCCGGCTGAAAAACTGTTTTTT
CDR3aa: CAISNAPAEKLFF
abundance: -
j_gene: TRBJ1-4
len: 13
v_gene: TRBV10-3
d_gene: -

CDR3nt: TGCGCCAGGCCGGGACTAGCGGGGGTCCCGCCCACAGATACGCAGTATTTT
CDR3aa: CARPGLAGVPPTDTQYF
abundance: -
j_gene: TRBJ2-3
len: 17
v_gene: TRBV5-1
d_gene: TRBD2

CDR3nt: TGTGCCAGCAGCTCGGGACTAGCGCCCCCAGAGACCCAGTACTTC
CDR3aa: CASSSGLAPPETQYF
abundance: -
j_gene: TRBJ2-5
len: 15
v_gene: TRBV7-9
d_gene: TRBD2

CDR3nt: TGCGCCAGCAGCCCTACTTCCACTAGCGGGTCATACGAGCAGTACTTC
CDR3aa: CASSPTSTSGSYEQYF
abundance: -
j_gene: TRBJ2-7
len: 16
v_gene: TRBV4-1
d_gene: TRBD2

CDR3nt: TGTGCCACTACCCCCAGACAGGGCAATCAGCCCCAGCATTTT
CDR3aa: CATTPRQGNQPQHF
abundance: once
j_gene: TRBJ1-5
len: 14
v_gene: TRBV19
d_gene: -

CDR3nt: TGTGCCAGCAGCTTAGTGTATTTTGGGCAGGGAGTAGTTTGGACCGGGGAGCTGTTTTTT
CDR3aa: CASSLVYFGQGVVWTGELFF
abundance: -
j_gene: TRBJ2-2
len: 20
v_gene: TRBV7-8
d_gene: -

CDR3nt: TGTGCCAGCAGGAGACAGGGGAATCAGCCCCAGCATTTT
CDR3aa: CASRRQGNQPQHF
abundance: -
j_gene: TRBJ1-5
len: 13
v_gene: TRBV2
d_gene: TRBD1

CDR3nt: TGCAGTGCTAGAGAGCTGCCACCCCTCCACTTT
CDR3aa: CSARELPPLHF
abundance: -
j_gene: TRBJ1-6
len: 11
v_gene: TRBV20-1
d_gene: -

CDR3nt: TGTGCCAGCAGCCCGCAATGGACCCTGTCGGATGGCTACACCTTC
CDR3aa: CASSPQWTLSDGYTF
abundance: few
j_gene: TRBJ1-2
len: 15
v_gene: TRBV7-8
d_gene: -

CDR3nt: TGCAGCGTTGTGGGGGCAGGTGAAAAACTGTTTTTT
CDR3aa: CSVVGAGEKLFF
abundance: once
j_gene: TRBJ1-4
len: 12
v_gene: TRBV29-1
d_gene: -

CDR3nt: TGTGCCAGCAGCTTAGACTTCCGGCGAGAGGAGACCCAGTACTTC
CDR3aa: CASSLDFRREETQYF
abundance: -
j_gene: TRBJ2-5
len: 15
v_gene: TRBV7-6
d_gene: -

CDR3nt: TGTGCCAGCAGTCGCTCTGACAGGGGAGGTGAAAAACTGTTTTTT
CDR3aa: CASSRSDRGGEKLFF
abundance: -
j_gene: TRBJ1-4
len: 15
v_gene: TRBV25-1
d_gene: TRBD1

CDR3nt: TGTGCCAGCAGCCAAGATGAGTCACTACGGGCGGGCACCGGGGAGCTGTTTTTT
CDR3aa: CASSQDESLRAGTGELFF
abundance: once
j_gene: TRBJ2-2
len: 18
v_gene: TRBV4-2
d_gene: -

CDR3nt: TGTGCCAGCAGTGAAGGAGGGTACGAGCAGTACTTC
CDR3aa: CASSEGGYEQYF
abundance: -
j_gene: TRBJ2-7
len: 12
v_gene: TRBV25-1
d_gene: -

CDR3nt: TGTGCCAGCAGCCCTCTTTGGACAGGGGGTTACGAGCAGTACTTC
CDR3aa: CASSPLWTGGYEQYF
abundance: -
j_gene: TRBJ2-7
len: 15
v_gene: TRBV28
d_gene: TRBD1

CDR3nt: TGTGCCAGTACCCCCAAACAGGGGTTCGAAAAACTGTTTTTT
CDR3aa: CASTPKQGFEKLFF
abundance: -
j_gene: TRBJ1-4
len: 14
v_gene: TRBV19
d_gene: TRBD1

CDR3nt: TGTGCCAGCAGTCAAGGGGGATCCTACAATGAGCAGTTCTTC
CDR3aa: CASSQGGSYNEQFF
abundance: -
j_gene: TRBJ2-1
len: 14
v_gene: TRBV27
d_gene: -

CDR3nt: TGCGCCAGCAGCCGGGACGGGGGGGATCAGCCCCAGCATTTT
CDR3aa: CASSRDGGDQPQHF
abundance: -
j_gene: TRBJ1-5
len: 14
v_gene: TRBV5-1
d_gene: -

CDR3nt: TGTGCCAGCAGTGACGGGACAGTGTCTAGCACAGATACGCAGTATTTT
CDR3aa: CASSDGTVSSTDTQYF
abundance: -
j_gene: TRBJ2-3
len: 16
v_gene: TRBV2
d_gene: TRBD1

CDR3nt: TGTGCCAGCAGCTTAGATTCGTCGACATCCTACGAGCAGTACTTC
CDR3aa: CASSLDSSTSYEQYF
abundance: -
j_gene: TRBJ2-7
len: 15
v_gene: TRBV13
d_gene: -

CDR3nt: TGCAGCGCCGGAGGGGGGGTGATGGGGCCTAACTATGGCTACACCTTC
CDR3aa: CSAGGGVMGPNYGYTF
abundance: -
j_gene: TRBJ1-2
len: 16
v_gene: TRBV29-1
d_gene: -

CDR3nt: TGTGCCAGCAGCTTAGAGGGACCACCCTTATCTGATACGCAGTATTTT
CDR3aa: CASSLEGPPLSDTQYF
abundance: -
j_gene: TRBJ2-3
len: 16
v_gene: TRBV7-9
d_gene: -

CDR3nt: TGTGCCAGCAGCTCGAAAGGGGACAGGGGCACCGGGGAGCTGTTTTTT
CDR3aa: CASSSKGDRGTGELFF
abundance: -
j_gene: TRBJ2-2
len: 16
v_gene: TRBV13
d_gene: TRBD1

CDR3nt: TGTGCCAGCAGTTTGGCGGGTCCCCGGGATACGCAGTATTTT
CDR3aa: CASSLAGPRDTQYF
abundance: -
j_gene: TRBJ2-3
len: 14
v_gene: TRBV28
d_gene: -

CDR3nt: TGTGCCAGCACAGGTAGGGCTGGTTCCTACGAGCAGTACTTC
CDR3aa: CASTGRAGSYEQYF
abundance: once
j_gene: TRBJ2-7
len: 14
v_gene: TRBV5-4
d_gene: -

CDR3nt: TGCGCCAGCAGCCAAGGGGACAGGGTAATCGATGGCTACACCTTC
CDR3aa: CASSQGDRVIDGYTF
abundance: -
j_gene: TRBJ1-2
len: 15
v_gene: TRBV4-3
d_gene: TRBD1

CDR3nt: TGTGCCAGTAGTACAGAACAGGGGGCACGGGGTACTAATGAAAAACTGTTTTTT
CDR3aa: CASSTEQGARGTNEKLFF
abundance: -
j_gene: TRBJ1-4
len: 18
v_gene: TRBV19
d_gene: TRBD1

CDR3nt: TGTGCCTGGACACGTAATAATGAAAAACTGTTTTTT
CDR3aa: CAWTRNNEKLFF
abundance: -
j_gene: TRBJ1-4
len: 12
v_gene: TRBV30
d_gene: -

CDR3nt: TGTGCCAGCAGGCTCCAGGGCACGAACACCGGGGAGCTGTTTTTT
CDR3aa: CASRLQGTNTGELFF
abundance: -
j_gene: TRBJ2-2
len: 15
v_gene: TRBV28
d_gene: -

CDR3nt: TGCGCCAGCAGCCAAGTTTTAGGTTCTCAGACCTACGAGCAGTACTTC
CDR3aa: CASSQVLGSQTYEQYF
abundance: -
j_gene: TRBJ2-7
len: 16
v_gene: TRBV4-1
d_gene: -

CDR3nt: TGTGCCAGCAGCCCTCGGACTAGTGCTTACACAGATACGCAGTATTTT
CDR3aa: CASSPRTSAYTDTQYF
abundance: -
j_gene: TRBJ2-3
len: 16
v_gene: TRBV7-9
d_gene: TRBD2

CDR3nt: TGTGCCAGCAGCTTACACGGGGGGCCCGGGGAGCTGTTTTTT
CDR3aa: CASSLHGGPGELFF
abundance: -
j_gene: TRBJ2-2
len: 14
v_gene: TRBV7-9
d_gene: -

CDR3nt: TGTGCCATCAGTGACCGCGAGGAGCAGTACTTC
CDR3aa: CAISDREEQYF
abundance: -
j_gene: TRBJ2-7
len: 11
v_gene: TRBV10-3
d_gene: -

CDR3nt: TGTGCCTGGGCTCTGACATTTCGAAACAATGAGCAGTTCTTC
CDR3aa: CAWALTFRNNEQFF
abundance: once
j_gene: TRBJ2-1
len: 14
v_gene: TRBV30
d_gene: -

CDR3nt: TGTGCCAGCTCACCAGCCCGACTTGAGAACACCGGGGAGCTGTTTTTT
CDR3aa: CASSPARLENTGELFF
abundance: -
j_gene: TRBJ2-2
len: 16
v_gene: TRBV18
d_gene: -